Each of the 11 T cell receptor beta chains below was sequenced from the same sample in a study of PD-1 blockade in classical Hodgkin lymphoma. Each patient's relapse followed autologous stem cell transplantation, and brentuximab vedotin exposure varied. TCRdb's copy holds only in-frame clones and misses some; the assay was immunoSEQ multiplex PCR. The sample has approximately 84,000 clones; 89% are singletons. This material consisted of peripheral blood mononuclear cells (PBMCs), taken at baseline. These TCRs come from a human donor with classical Hodgkin lymphoma.

The chain joins TRBV18 to TRBJ2-5, with 8 bases that match TRBD1. The germline V gene encodes CDR1 KGHSH and CDR2 LQKENI. The CDR3 is 14 amino acids. J gave up 2 bases and V 4 bases, and 3 bases lay outside the gene matches. CDR3 amino acids: CASSLGQGQETQYF. The CDR3 DNA reads as TGTGCCAGCTCACTTGGACAGGGACAAGAGACCCAGTACTTC.

This clone was counted a single time. The chain joins TRBV18 to TRBJ1-2; 7 bases fit TRBD1. V lost 2 bases to trimming and J lost 8 bases; unmatched junction nucleotides: 5. The CDR3 extends over 13 amino acids. The germline V gene encodes CDR1 KGHSH and CDR2 LQKENI. CDR3 in DNA: TGTGCCAGCTCACCAGACAGGGCGGGGGGCTACACCTTC. This codes for CASSPDRAGGYTF.

This chain links TRBV4-3 with TRBJ1-1, with D possibly being TRBD1 (5 bases). The germline gives CDR1 LGHNA, CDR2 YSLEER. V was pared by 1 base and J by 11 bases, with 8 bases between. The CDR3 contains 11 residues. CDR3 sequence: CASSQGGEAFF. CDR3 DNA: TGCGCCAGCAGCCAAGGGGGGGAGGCTTTCTTT.

The gene calls are TRBV27 and TRBJ2-3; no clear D gene. The CDR3 is 16 amino acids. The germline V and J ends were trimmed by 2 bases and 0 bases, with 12 bases remaining between them. CDR1 is MNHEY, CDR2 SMNVEV, per germline (reference sequence). The CDR3 DNA reads as TGTGCCAGCAGTTTAATGGGCCTACCAAGCACAGATACGCAGTATTTT. Its protein product is CASSLMGLPSTDTQYF.

This clone has only one observation. V gene TRBV11-2 combines with J gene TRBJ1-1; 7 positions match TRBD1. Germline lookup yields CDR1 SGHAT and CDR2 FQNNGV. This CDR3 region has 16 residues. J gave up 5 bases and V 1 base, and 10 bases lay outside the gene matches. The CDR3 reads CASSLATQGVETEAFF. The DNA of the CDR3 is TGTGCCAGCAGCTTAGCTACGCAGGGGGTTGAAACTGAAGCTTTCTTT.

In DNA form, the CDR3 reads TGTGCCAGCAGTTCTTACGCCGGGACAGCGGTGAGGAAACTGTTTTTT. Protein product: CASSSYAGTAVRKLFF. V gene TRBV6-6 combines with J gene TRBJ1-4; 7 bases line up with TRBD1. Trimming removed 4 bases from V and 11 bases from J; junction bases left unmatched: 16. This CDR3 is built from 16 residues. Per germline, CDR1 MNHNY and CDR2 SVGAGI (reference sequence).

V gene TRBV7-2 combines with J gene TRBJ2-1, with D perhaps TRBD2 (5 bases). CDR3 length: 15 amino acids. With 5 bases removed from V and 6 bases from J, the gap between germline ends came to 17 bases. From germline, CDR1 is SGHTA and CDR2 FQGNSA. The CDR3: CASSPPGAVRNEQFF. The CDR3 DNA is TGTGCCAGCAGCCCCCCCGGAGCGGTACGCAATGAGCAGTTCTTC.

This clone was counted once. The chain joins TRBV4-1 to TRBJ2-3; 15 bases map to TRBD2. The germline V gene has CDR1 MGHRA and CDR2 YSYEKL. This CDR3 spans 18 amino acids. V lost 0 bases to trimming and J lost 6 bases; unmatched junction nucleotides: 7. The CDR3 is CASSQDPGTSGRKDTQYF. CDR3 bases: TGCGCCAGCAGCCAAGATCCGGGGACTAGCGGGAGGAAGGATACGCAGTATTTT.

The table lists this clone with a count of one. The chain is built from TRBV2 and TRBJ2-1; 8 bases line up with TRBD2. V lost 4 bases and J lost 1; bases outside the gene matches: 6. The CDR3 loop spans 16 amino acids. Germline values: CDR1 SNHLY, CDR2 FYNNEI. The CDR3 sequence is CASSVSGRRSYNEQFF. As DNA, the CDR3 is TGTGCCAGCAGTGTCAGCGGGAGAAGATCCTACAATGAGCAGTTCTTC.

This clone was seen only once. The chain recombines TRBV5-1 with TRBJ2-7, with D unresolved. Trimming pared 2 bases from V and 2 bases from J, leaving 8 bases between. Per germline, CDR1 SGHRS and CDR2 YFSETQ. The CDR3 is 13 amino acids. DNA for the CDR3: TGCGCCAGCAGCTTTGGGATTACCTACGAGCAGTACTTC. The encoded protein is CASSFGITYEQYF.

This CDR3 is CASSSPISTNEKLFF. The CDR3 DNA reads as TGTGCCAGCAGCTCCCCCATTTCAACTAATGAAAAACTGTTTTTT. The chain is built from TRBV28 and TRBJ1-4; D gene uncertain. The CDR3 length is 15 residues. CDR1 and CDR2 from the germline V gene are MDHEN and SYDVKM. V was clipped by 6 bases and J by 0 bases, with 11 bases between them.